The subject of this entry is one TCR beta chain. No antigen is known for it. The CDR3 runs to 14 residues. Germline CDR1 MNHEY, CDR2 SMNVEV (reference sequence). Trimming at V came to 5 bases and at J to 3 bases, leaving 2 bases not matched to a gene. This sample was taken from a study of beta chain features in type 1 diabetes. Study summary: Patients shared similar age, gender and cell yields with healthy donors.

Expressed TCRB transcripts were sequenced, since all the RNA that had been isolated was reverse transcribed. Generated by immunoSEQ multiplex PCR, the TCRdb table keeps only in-frame clones and is missing some. The table records approximately 300,000 clones, approximately 11% of them present only once. General study points: Diminished insertions and augmented deletions at VDJ junctions characterized type 1 diabetes patients. Moderately but significantly shorter TCRB CDR3s were found in Type 1 diabetes patients in all four CD4+ subsets. For TCRB rearrangement, an influence of HLA type remained unresolved here.

The chain links TRBV27 to TRBJ2-3; 10 positions match TRBD2. This receptor was identified in a woman aged 30 to 39 in good health. Sequencing used naive CD4+ T cells from blood. CDR3 nucleotide sequence: TGTGCCAGCAGTAGCGGGAGGGGAACAGATACGCAGTATTTT. Translation gives CASSSGRGTDTQYF.